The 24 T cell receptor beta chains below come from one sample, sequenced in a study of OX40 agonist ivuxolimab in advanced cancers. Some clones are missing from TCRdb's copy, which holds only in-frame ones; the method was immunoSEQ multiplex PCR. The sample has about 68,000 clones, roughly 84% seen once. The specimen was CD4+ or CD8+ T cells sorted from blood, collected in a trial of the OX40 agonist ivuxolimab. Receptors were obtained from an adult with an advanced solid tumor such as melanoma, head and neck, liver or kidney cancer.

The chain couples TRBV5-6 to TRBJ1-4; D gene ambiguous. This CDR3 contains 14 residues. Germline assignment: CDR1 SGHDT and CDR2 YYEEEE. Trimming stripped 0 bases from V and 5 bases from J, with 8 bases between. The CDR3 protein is CASSLAGKNEKLFF. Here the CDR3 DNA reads TGTGCCAGCAGCTTGGCGGGGAAGAATGAAAAACTGTTTTTT. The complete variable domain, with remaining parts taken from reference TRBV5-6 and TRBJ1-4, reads DAGVTQSPTHLIKTRGQQVTLRCSPKSGHDTVSWYQQALGQGPQFIFQYYEEEERQRGNFPDRFSGHQFPNYSSELNVNALLLGDSALYLCASSLAGKNEKLFFGSGTQLSVL.

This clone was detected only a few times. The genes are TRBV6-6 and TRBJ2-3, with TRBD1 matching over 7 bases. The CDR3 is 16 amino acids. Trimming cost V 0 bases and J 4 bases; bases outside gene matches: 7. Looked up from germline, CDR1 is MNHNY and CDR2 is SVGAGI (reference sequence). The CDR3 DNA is TGTGCCAGCAGTTACTCCCGACAGGGTGGCGCAGATACGCAGTATTTT. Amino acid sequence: CASSYSRQGGADTQYF.

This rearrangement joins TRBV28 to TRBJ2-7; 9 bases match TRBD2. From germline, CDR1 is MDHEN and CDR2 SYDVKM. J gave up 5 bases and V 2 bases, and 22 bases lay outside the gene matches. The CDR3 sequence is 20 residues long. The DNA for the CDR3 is TGTGCCAGCAGTTTACCCGCCCCATTTGGTCAGCGGGAGGCAATGGACGAGCAGTACTTC. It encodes CASSLPAPFGQREAMDEQYF.

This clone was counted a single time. The CDR3 coding sequence is TGTGCCAGCAGCCCCCACGGGGACAGTTTAGTCAATGAGCAGTTCTTC. This codes for CASSPHGDSLVNEQFF. The chain is built from TRBV7-9 and TRBJ2-1, with 7 bases lining up with TRBD1. The CDR3 extends over 16 amino acids. After removal of 5 bases from V and 6 bases from J, the junction contained 13 bases not matched to a gene. Looked up from germline, CDR1 is SEHNR and CDR2 is FQNEAQ (reference sequence).

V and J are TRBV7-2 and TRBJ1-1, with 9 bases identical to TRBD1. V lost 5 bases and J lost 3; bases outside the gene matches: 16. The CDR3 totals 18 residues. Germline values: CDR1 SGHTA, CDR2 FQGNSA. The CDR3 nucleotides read TGTGCCAGCAGCCGCAGTTCTACAGGGGGCTTGTTGGACACTGAAGCTTTCTTT. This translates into CASSRSSTGGLLDTEAFF.

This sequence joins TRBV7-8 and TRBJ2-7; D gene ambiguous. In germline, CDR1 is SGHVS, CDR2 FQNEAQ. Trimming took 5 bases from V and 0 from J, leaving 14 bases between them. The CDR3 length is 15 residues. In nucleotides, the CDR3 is TGTGCCAGCAGCCCTAGGAGCCTGGTCTCCTACGAGCAGTACTTC. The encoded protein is CASSPRSLVSYEQYF.

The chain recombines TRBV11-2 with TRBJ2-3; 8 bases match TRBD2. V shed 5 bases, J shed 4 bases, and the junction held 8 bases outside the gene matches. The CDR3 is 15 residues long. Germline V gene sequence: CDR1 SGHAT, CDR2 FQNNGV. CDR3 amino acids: CASSPTAGGPDTQYF. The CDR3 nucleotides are TGTGCCAGCAGCCCTACGGCGGGAGGCCCAGATACGCAGTATTTT.

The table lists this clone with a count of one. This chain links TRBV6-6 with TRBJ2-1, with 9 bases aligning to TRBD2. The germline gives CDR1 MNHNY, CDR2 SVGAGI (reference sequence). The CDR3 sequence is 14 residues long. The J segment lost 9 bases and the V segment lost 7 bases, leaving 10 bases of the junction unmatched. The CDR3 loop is CASTRGLARPEQFF. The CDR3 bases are TGTGCCAGCACCCGCGGACTAGCGAGACCTGAGCAGTTCTTC.

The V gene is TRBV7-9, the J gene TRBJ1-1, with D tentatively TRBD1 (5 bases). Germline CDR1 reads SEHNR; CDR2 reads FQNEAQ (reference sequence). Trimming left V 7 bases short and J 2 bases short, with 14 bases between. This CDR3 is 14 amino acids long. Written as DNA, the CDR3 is TGTGCCAGCACTTTCTACGGGGCCAACACTGAAGCTTTCTTT. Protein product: CASTFYGANTEAFF.

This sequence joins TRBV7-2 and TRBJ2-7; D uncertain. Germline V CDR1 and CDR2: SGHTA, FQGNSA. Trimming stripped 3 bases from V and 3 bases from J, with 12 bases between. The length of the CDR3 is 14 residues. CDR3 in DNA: TGTGCCAGCAGCTTTCGGCAGCTGCTCTACGAGCAGTACTTC. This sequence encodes CASSFRQLLYEQYF. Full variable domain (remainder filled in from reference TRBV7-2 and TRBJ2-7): GAGVSQSPSNKVTEKGKDVELRCDPISGHTALYWYRQSLGQGLEFLIYFQGNSAPDKSGLPSDRFSAERTGGSVSTLTIQRTQQEDSAVYLCASSFRQLLYEQYFGPGTRLTVT.

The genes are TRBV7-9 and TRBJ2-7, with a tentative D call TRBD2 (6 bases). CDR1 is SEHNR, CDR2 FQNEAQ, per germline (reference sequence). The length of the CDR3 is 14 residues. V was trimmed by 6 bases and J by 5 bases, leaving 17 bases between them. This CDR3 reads CASSPGRETHEQYF. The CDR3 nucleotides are TGTGCCAGCAGTCCTGGCCGGGAGACCCACGAGCAGTACTTC.

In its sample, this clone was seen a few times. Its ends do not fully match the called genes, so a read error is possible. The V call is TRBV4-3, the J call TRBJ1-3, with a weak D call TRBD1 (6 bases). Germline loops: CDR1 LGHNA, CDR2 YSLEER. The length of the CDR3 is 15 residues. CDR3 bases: TGCGCCAGCGGCCAGGGGAGTTCCTCTGGAAACACCATATATTTT. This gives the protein CASGQGSSSGNTIYF.

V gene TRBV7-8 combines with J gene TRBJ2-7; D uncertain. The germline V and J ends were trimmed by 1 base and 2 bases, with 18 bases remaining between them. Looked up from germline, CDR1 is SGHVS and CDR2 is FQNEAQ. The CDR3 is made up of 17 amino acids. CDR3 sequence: CASSLDLTGPSAYEQYF. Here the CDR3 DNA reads TGTGCCAGCAGCTTAGATTTAACGGGTCCCTCGGCCTACGAGCAGTACTTC.

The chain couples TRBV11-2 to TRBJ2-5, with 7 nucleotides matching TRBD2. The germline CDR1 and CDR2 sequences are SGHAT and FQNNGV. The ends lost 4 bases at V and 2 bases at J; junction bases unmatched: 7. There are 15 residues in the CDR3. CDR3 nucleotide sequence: TGTGCCAGCAGCTCACAAGCGGGGTTACAAGAGACCCAGTACTTC. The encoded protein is CASSSQAGLQETQYF.

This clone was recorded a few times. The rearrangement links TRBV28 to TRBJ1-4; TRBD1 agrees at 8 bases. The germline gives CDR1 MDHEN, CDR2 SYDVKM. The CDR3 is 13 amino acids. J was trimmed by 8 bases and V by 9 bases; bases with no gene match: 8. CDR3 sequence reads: CASGQGDWEKLFF. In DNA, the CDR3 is TGTGCCAGTGGACAGGGTGATTGGGAAAAACTGTTTTTT.

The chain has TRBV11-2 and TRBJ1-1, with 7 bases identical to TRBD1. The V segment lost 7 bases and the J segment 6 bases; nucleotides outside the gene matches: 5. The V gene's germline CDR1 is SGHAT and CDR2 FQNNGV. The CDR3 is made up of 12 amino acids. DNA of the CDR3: TGTGCCAGCACCTCCCAGGGGGCTGAAGCTTTCTTT. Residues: CASTSQGAEAFF.

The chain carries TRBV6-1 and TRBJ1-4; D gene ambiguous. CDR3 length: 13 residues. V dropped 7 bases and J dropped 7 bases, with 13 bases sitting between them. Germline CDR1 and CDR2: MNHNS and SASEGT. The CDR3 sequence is CASNLEASEKLFF. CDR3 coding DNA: TGTGCCAGCAATTTGGAAGCCAGTGAAAAACTGTTTTTT.

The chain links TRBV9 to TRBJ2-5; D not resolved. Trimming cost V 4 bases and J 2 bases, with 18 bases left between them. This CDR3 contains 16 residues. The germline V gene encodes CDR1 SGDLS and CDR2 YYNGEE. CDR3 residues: CASSSGPGLAQETQYF. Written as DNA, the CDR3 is TGTGCCAGCAGCTCTGGGCCCGGTTTGGCTCAAGAGACCCAGTACTTC.

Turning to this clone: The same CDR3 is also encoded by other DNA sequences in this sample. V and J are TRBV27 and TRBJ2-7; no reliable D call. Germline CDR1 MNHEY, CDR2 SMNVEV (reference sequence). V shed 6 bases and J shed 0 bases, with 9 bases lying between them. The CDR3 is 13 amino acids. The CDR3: CASSLGRSYEQYF. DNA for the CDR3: TGTGCCAGCAGCTTAGGGCGCTCCTACGAGCAGTACTTC.

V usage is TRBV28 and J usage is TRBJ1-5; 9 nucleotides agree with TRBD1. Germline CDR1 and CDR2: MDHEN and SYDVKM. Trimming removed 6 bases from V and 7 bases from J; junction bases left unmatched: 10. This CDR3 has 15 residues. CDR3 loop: CASRSPTGGIQPQHF. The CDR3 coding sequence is TGTGCCAGCAGATCCCCGACAGGGGGGATCCAGCCCCAGCATTTT.

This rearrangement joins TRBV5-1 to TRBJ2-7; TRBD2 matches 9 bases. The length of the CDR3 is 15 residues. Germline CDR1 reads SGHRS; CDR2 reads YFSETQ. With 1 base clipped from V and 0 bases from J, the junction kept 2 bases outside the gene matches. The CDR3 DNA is TGCGCCAGCAGCTTGCGACTAGCGGACTCCTACGAGCAGTACTTC. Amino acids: CASSLRLADSYEQYF.

CDR3: CASSAGTGKGAYGYTF. The CDR3 coding sequence is TGTGCCAGCAGCGCGGGGACAGGAAAAGGGGCCTATGGCTACACCTTC. The chain couples TRBV5-5 to TRBJ1-2, with TRBD1 matching over 8 bases. This CDR3 contains 16 residues. CDR1 SGHKS and CDR2 YYEKEE come from the germline V gene (reference sequence). The J segment lost 4 bases and the V segment lost 4 bases, leaving 12 bases of the junction unmatched. The full variable domain, in which reference TRBV5-5 and TRBJ1-2 provide the parts outside the CDR3, is DAGVTQSPTHLIKTRGQQVTLRCSPISGHKSVSWYQQVLGQGPQFIFQYYEKEERGRGNFPDRFSARQFPNYSSELNVNALLLGDSALYLCASSAGTGKGAYGYTFGSGTRLTVV.

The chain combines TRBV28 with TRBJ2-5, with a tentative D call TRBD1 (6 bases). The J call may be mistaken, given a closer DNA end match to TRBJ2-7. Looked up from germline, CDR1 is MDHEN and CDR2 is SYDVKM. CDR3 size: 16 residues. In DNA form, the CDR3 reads TGTGCCAGCAGTCCGGGACAAAGGGAGAAAAAGTACGAGCAGTACTTC. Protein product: CASSPGQREKKYEQYF.

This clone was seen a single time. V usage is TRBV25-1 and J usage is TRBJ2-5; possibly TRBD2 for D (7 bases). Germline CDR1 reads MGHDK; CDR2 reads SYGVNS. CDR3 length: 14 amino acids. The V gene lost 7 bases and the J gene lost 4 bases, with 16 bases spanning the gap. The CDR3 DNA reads TGTGCCAGCAACTTCCGAGGGGGGGTAGAGACCCAGTACTTC. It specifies CASNFRGGVETQYF.